A single sample is the source of the 14 T cell receptor beta chains below, sequenced in a study of blood T cell repertoires in COVID-19. Data came from immunoSEQ multiplex PCR; TCRdb stores just in-frame clones and leaves some out. The table lists over 60,000 clones, roughly 90% of them singletons, with roughly 4.8% in the top ten. The sequenced material came from peripheral blood. The receptor source for this set is a man in his fifties with acute or convalescent COVID-19.

The chain uses TRBV3-1 (or the pseudogene TRBV3-2) and TRBJ1-6, with a weak D call TRBD1 (5 bases). Per germline, CDR1 LGHDT and CDR2 YNNKEL (reference sequence). V lost 1 base to trimming and J lost 11 bases, with 18 bases between them. CDR3 size: 16 residues. The CDR3 DNA sequence: TGTGCCAGCAGCCAAGTTGCGGGGGGAATTGCGACACCCCTCCACTTT. It is translated as CASSQVAGGIATPLHF.

This sequence joins TRBV7-2 and TRBJ1-6, with TRBD1 matching over 8 bases. The CDR3 is made up of 15 amino acids. V gave up 4 bases and J gave up 4 bases; unmatched junction bases: 3. Germline loops: CDR1 SGHTA, CDR2 FQGNSA. The CDR3 reads CASSSGTGYNSPLHF. DNA for the CDR3: TGTGCCAGCAGCTCCGGGACAGGTTATAATTCACCCCTCCACTTT. The whole variable domain, filled in from reference TRBV7-2 and TRBJ1-6, reads GAGVSQSPSNKVTEKGKDVELRCDPISGHTALYWYRQSLGQGLEFLIYFQGNSAPDKSGLPSDRFSAERTGGSVSTLTIQRTQQEDSAVYLCASSSGTGYNSPLHFGNGTRLTVT.

The chain uses TRBV5-1 and TRBJ2-7; D is unclear. Per germline, CDR1 SGHRS and CDR2 YFSETQ. The CDR3 is 14 residues long. V was pared by 2 bases and J by 3 bases, with 12 bases between. The CDR3 spells CASSFWRLGYEQYF. As DNA, the CDR3 is TGCGCCAGCAGCTTTTGGCGGTTGGGCTACGAGCAGTACTTC.

V is TRBV5-1 and J is TRBJ2-3; D is undetermined. In germline, CDR1 is SGHRS, CDR2 YFSETQ. V lost 6 bases, J lost 6 bases, and 14 bases lay in between. The CDR3 runs to 13 residues. CDR3 sequence reads: CASIDPLQDTQYF. The CDR3 bases are TGCGCCAGCATCGATCCCCTCCAGGATACGCAGTATTTT.

V is TRBV14 and J is TRBJ1-3; D remains ambiguous. Deletions cut 4 bases from V and 4 bases from J, with 14 bases between. The germline gives CDR1 SGHDN, CDR2 FVKESK. The CDR3 sequence is 15 residues long. The CDR3 region is CASSPGGVPGNTIYF. Here the CDR3 DNA reads TGTGCCAGCAGCCCTGGCGGGGTTCCCGGAAACACCATATATTTT.

This clone turned up a few times. The chain has TRBV2 and TRBJ2-5; 10 positions match TRBD1. The V and J ends lost 6 bases and 7 bases, in that order; junction bases with no gene match: 14. The CDR3 runs 16 residues. In germline, CDR1 is SNHLY, CDR2 FYNNEI. The CDR3 DNA follows: TGTGCCAGCAGACAATTTTCGGGACAGGGGAGCGGGACCCAGTACTTC. Translated: CASRQFSGQGSGTQYF.

V and J are TRBV7-9 and TRBJ2-7; D might be TRBD2 (7 bases). Germline V gene data show CDR1 as SEHNR and CDR2 as FQNEAQ (reference sequence). V was cut by 4 bases and J by 4 bases, with 14 bases left in between. CDR3 size: 14 residues. CDR3 DNA: TGTGCCAGCAGCTCGGGGGGCCATGGGTACGAGCAGTACTTC. Its translation: CASSSGGHGYEQYF. The variable domain in full, with the rest retrieved from reference TRBV7-9 and TRBJ2-7, is DTGVSQNPRHKITKRGQNVTFRCDPISEHNRLYWYRQTLGQGPEFLTYFQNEAQLEKSRLLSDRFSAERPKGSFSTLEIQRTEQGDSAMYLCASSSGGHGYEQYFGPGTRLTVT.

The rearrangement uses TRBV18 and TRBJ2-5; weak D call: TRBD2 (6 bases). CDR1 and CDR2 from the germline V gene are KGHSH and LQKENI. This CDR3 region has 20 residues. V lost 3 bases, J lost 5 bases, and 31 bases lay in between. The CDR3 nucleotides read TGTGCCAGCTCACCCTTATCGGCCTTCCTAGCGACCCAAGCAAAGGAGACCCAGTACTTC. It yields the protein CASSPLSAFLATQAKETQYF.

The sample holds a few counts of this clone. V usage is TRBV29-1 and J usage is TRBJ2-1, with TRBD2 identical over 9 bases. The CDR3 runs to 16 residues. Germline CDR1 SQVTM, CDR2 ANQGSEA. J lost 0 bases, V lost 3 bases, and 6 bases had no gene match. As DNA, the CDR3 is TGCAGCGTTGAGCTAGCGGGGAAGAGCTCCTACAATGAGCAGTTCTTC. Translation: CSVELAGKSSYNEQFF.

The V and J genes are TRBV28 and TRBJ1-2, with 8 bases aligning to TRBD1. Unmatched junction bases numbered 5, after V lost 4 bases and J lost 4 bases. Per germline, CDR1 MDHEN and CDR2 SYDVKM. The CDR3 sequence is 14 residues long. In DNA form, the CDR3 reads TGTGCCAGCAGTTCAACAGGGGGGAGCTATGGCTACACCTTC. Encoded protein: CASSSTGGSYGYTF.

This chain links TRBV19 with TRBJ2-7; 11 bases are shared with TRBD1. Trimming removed 3 bases from V and 5 bases from J; junction bases left unmatched: 3. The CDR3 runs 14 residues. Per germline, CDR1 LNHDA and CDR2 SQIVND (reference sequence). The CDR3 DNA follows: TGTGCCAGTAGTATTGGACAGGGGGCAAACGAGCAGTACTTC. Protein: CASSIGQGANEQYF.

This chain links TRBV27 with TRBJ2-7; D ambiguous. V lost 2 bases and J 3 bases, leaving 8 bases between the germline ends. Looked up from germline, CDR1 is MNHEY and CDR2 is SMNVEV (reference sequence). The CDR3 has 13 residues. CDR3 nucleotide sequence: TGTGCCAGCAGTTTAAATCAATTCTACGAGCAGTACTTC. As protein: CASSLNQFYEQYF.

This sequence joins TRBV11-2 and TRBJ2-5, with a possible D match to TRBD2 (6 bases). Germline V lookup: CDR1 SGHAT, CDR2 FQNNGV. The CDR3 runs to 14 residues. V lost 0 bases to trimming and J lost 3 bases, with 8 bases between them. The CDR3 DNA is TGTGCCAGCAGCTTAGATTGGAGGGAAGAGACCCAGTACTTC. Encoded protein: CASSLDWREETQYF.

The chain links TRBV7-2 to TRBJ2-5, with D perhaps matching TRBD2 (6 bases). V was shortened by 1 base and J by 5 bases, with 14 bases between the two germline ends. Germline CDR1 reads SGHTA; CDR2 reads FQGNSA. This CDR3 has 15 amino acids. CDR3 bases: TGTGCCAGCAGCTTAGGGACTATGGTTTCGGAGACCCAGTACTTC. Its protein is CASSLGTMVSETQYF. The full variable domain, completed using reference TRBV7-2 and TRBJ2-5, is GAGVSQSPSNKVTEKGKDVELRCDPISGHTALYWYRQSLGQGLEFLIYFQGNSAPDKSGLPSDRFSAERTGGSVSTLTIQRTQQEDSAVYLCASSLGTMVSETQYFGPGTRLLVL.